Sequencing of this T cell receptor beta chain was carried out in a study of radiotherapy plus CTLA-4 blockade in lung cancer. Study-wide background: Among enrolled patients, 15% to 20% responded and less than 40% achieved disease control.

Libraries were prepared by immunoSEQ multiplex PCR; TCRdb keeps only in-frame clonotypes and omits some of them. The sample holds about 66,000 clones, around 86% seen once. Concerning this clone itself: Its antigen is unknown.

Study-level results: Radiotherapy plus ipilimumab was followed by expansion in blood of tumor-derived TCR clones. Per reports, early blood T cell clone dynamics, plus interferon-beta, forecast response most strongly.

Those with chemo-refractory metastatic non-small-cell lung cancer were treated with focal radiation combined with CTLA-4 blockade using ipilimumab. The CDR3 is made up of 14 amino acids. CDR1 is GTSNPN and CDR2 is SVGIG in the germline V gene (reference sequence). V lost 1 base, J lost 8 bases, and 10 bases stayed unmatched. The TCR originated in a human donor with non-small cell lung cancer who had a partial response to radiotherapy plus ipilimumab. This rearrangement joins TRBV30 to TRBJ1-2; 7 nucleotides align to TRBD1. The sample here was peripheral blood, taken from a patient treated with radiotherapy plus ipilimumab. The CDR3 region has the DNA TGTGCCTGGAGTGCCAACCACAGGGGCGGGGGCTACACCTTC. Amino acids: CAWSANHRGGGYTF.